The clone carrying this T cell receptor (beta chain) was detected only a few times. Its target is unknown. The data stem from a study of blood T cells in healthy people across ages. CDR1 is SNHLY and CDR2 is FYNNEI in the germline V gene. V lost 0 bases and J 2 bases, leaving 11 bases between the germline ends. CDR3 length: 16 amino acids. Study observations and caveats: The unsorted PBMCs prevented any conclusive comparison of naive versus antigen-experienced cells. When one million T cells were used, diversity estimates were thought to be underestimates. A greater number of naive CD4+ cells and higher diversity distinguished long-lived donors from aged donors.

A second about 7 to 11 cycle PCR used barcoded and J-beta primers. All cDNA molecules were each tagged by a template-switch adaptor with 12 random nucleotides. In TCRdb, the 5' RACE reads were re-called with MiXCR into one record per CDR3 protein. The sample records about 1.7 million distinct CDR3 sequences, roughly 28% being singletons. The TCR originated in a woman aged 25 to 39 in good health. The chain has TRBV2 and TRBJ2-4; D not resolved. Sequencing input: blood. The CDR3 DNA sequence: TGTGCCAGCAGTGAAGCGCTTAGGAATACCAAAAACATTCAGTACTTC. It translates to CASSEALRNTKNIQYF.